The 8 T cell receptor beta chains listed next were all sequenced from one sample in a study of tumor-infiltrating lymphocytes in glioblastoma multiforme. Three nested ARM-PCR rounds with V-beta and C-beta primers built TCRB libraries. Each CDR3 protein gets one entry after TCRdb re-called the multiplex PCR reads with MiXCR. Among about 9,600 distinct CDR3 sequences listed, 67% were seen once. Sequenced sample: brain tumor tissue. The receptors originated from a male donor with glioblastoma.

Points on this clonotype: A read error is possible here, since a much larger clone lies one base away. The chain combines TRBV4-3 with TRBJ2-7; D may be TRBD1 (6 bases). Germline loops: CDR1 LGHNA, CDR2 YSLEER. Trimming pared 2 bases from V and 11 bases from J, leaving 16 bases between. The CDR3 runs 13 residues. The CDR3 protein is CASSQRTGREKYF. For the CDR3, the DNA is TGCGCCAGCAGCCAAAGAACAGGGCGAGAGAAGTACTTC.

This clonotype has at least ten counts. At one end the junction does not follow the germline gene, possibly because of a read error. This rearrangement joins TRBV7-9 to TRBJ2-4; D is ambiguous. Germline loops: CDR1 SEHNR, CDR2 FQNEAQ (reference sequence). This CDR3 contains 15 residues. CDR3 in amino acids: CASSFPQDRGNLQYF. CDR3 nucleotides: TGTGCCAGCAGCTTCCCGCAGGATCGTGGAAACCTTCAGTACTTC.

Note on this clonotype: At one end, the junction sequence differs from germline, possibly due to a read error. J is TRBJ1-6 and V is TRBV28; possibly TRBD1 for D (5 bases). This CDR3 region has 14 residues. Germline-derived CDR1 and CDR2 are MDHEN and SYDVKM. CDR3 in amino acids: CASNLWGSKSPLHF. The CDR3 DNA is TGTGCCAGCAATTTATGGGGGAGTAAGTCACCCCTTCACTTT. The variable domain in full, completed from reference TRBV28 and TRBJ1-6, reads DVKVTQSSRYLVKRTGEKVFLECVQDMDHENMFWYRQDPGLGLRLIYFSYDVKMKEKGDIPEGYSVSREKKERFSLILESASTNQTSMYLCASNLWGSKSPLHFGNGTRLTVT.

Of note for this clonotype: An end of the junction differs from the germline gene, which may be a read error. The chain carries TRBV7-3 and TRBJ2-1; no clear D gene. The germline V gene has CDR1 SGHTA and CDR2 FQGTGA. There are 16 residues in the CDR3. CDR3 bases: TGTGCCAGCAGCTTAGGTGTTGGCGTGAGGAGCGATGAGCGGTTCTTC. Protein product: CASSLGVGVRSDERFF.

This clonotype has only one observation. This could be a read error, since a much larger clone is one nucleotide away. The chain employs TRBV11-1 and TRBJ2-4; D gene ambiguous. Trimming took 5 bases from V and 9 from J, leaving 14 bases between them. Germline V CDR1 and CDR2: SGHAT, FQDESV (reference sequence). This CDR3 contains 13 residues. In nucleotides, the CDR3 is TGTGCCAGCAGCCCCCTCAAGACCGGCATTCAGTACTTC. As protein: CASSPLKTGIQYF.

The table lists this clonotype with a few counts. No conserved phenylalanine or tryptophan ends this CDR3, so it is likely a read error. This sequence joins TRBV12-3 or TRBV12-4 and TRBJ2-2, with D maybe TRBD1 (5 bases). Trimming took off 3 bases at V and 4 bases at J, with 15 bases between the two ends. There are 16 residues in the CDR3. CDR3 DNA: TGTGCCAGCAGTTTCCGGGCAGGGTCGCGCACCGGGGAGCTGTTTTCC. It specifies CASSFRAGSRTGELFS.

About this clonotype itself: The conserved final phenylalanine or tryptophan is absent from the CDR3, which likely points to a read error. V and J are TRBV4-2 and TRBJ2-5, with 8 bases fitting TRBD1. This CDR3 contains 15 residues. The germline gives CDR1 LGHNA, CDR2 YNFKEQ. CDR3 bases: TGTGCCAGCAACCAAGATCAGGGGGCCTTAGAGACCCAGTACTCC. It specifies CASNQDQGALETQYS.

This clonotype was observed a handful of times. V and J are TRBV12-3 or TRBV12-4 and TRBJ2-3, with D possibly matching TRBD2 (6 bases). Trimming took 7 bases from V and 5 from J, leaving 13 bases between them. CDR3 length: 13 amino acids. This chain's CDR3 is CASNGGTVDTQYF. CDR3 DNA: TGTGCCAGCAACGGGGGAACAGTAGATACGCAGTATTTT.